Listed here is a single T cell receptor (beta chain). What this receptor recognizes is not known. No quality values exist for individual bases; no much larger clone is one base distant. Interpreted using the paper, the time point label stands for: baseline before oral tofacitinib. From alopecia areata patients, peripheral blood was collected along with lesional scalp punch biopsies. After PBMCs were isolated by density centrifugation and stained for CD3, CD4 and CD8, a FACSAria was used to sort CD4+ and CD8+ T cells. Libraries came from the immunoSEQ multiplex PCR assay. RNA was extracted from all samples and reverse transcribed into cDNA as template for TCR sequencing. First-strand cDNA was synthesized with SuperScript III using a 2:1 mix of oligo-dT and random hexamers. Amplification bias was assessed with a synthetic immune receptor repertoire, and residual bias was removed computationally. Per the source publication's procedure: Raw reads were preprocessed for error removal, and CDR3 was defined according to IMGT conventions as running from the conserved cysteine to phenylalanine. To get clonality, Shannon entropy was normalized by log2 of the number of productive unique TCRs and the result was subtracted from 1. Whether each scalp clone was CD4 or CD8 was inferred by checking scalp TCRbeta sequences against the CD4 and CD8 repertoires from sorted blood. TCRdb stores this immuneACCESS table with in-frame sequences only. Part of the clones is absent; in the studies checked, under half of the shortfall reflects unresolved V genes, and no reason is known for the rest. D and trimming were read from the DNA, whereas the V and J calls and clone size are those reported in that table. In all, the sample holds under 250,000 clones, and approximately 52% of those were seen once. The ten largest clones represent 0.45% of the sample.

This entry belongs to a study of CD8+ T cells in alopecia areata (dated by TCRdb to 2017 to 2018). With respect to the entire study: The treated patients, all with moderate-to-severe alopecia areata, were enrolled in an open-label pilot trial of oral tofacitinib given at 5 to 10 mg twice daily. Patients received tofacitinib for 6 to 18 months and were then followed off drug for 6 months to check for delayed response and recurrence. In both human patients and the C3H/HeJ mouse model, the study applied high-throughput TCRbeta sequencing to look at T cell clonal expansion in alopecia areata. Human TCRbeta sequencing covered scalp tissue and sorted CD4+ and CD8+ peripheral blood T cells from patchy and totalis/universalis alopecia areata patients and healthy controls. Patients on tofacitinib were biopsied at baseline and after 4 and 24 weeks of treatment, and several of the patients also had a later scalp biopsy. Scalp clonality was compared among normal scalp (n=4), patchy alopecia areata scalp (n=8), and alopecia totalis/universalis scalp (n=8). RNA was obtained with the PAXgene miRNA kit for fixed scalp, the miRNeasy kit for PBMCs, and the RNeasy kit for mouse skin. TCRbeta CDR3 regions were amplified by immunoSEQ multiplex PCR using 35 Vbeta forward and 13 Jbeta reverse primers.

What the study reported, not specific to this receptor: Compared with mice, TCR sequences shared between patients were less clear, possibly partly because of HLA diversity across the patient population. Unlike mouse skin, which is dominated by gammadelta T cells, normal human skin has resident alphabeta T cells that are also sequenced, and this complicates analysis of the scalp TCR repertoire. Lesional scalp, especially in alopecia totalis/universalis, showed higher clonality and more expanded CD8+ clones than normal scalp, suggesting antigenic drive.

Its CDR3 holds 15 amino acids, cysteine through phenylalanine. Only the CDR3 portion is preserved as DNA: 45 bases, with reading frame beginning at the first base. The V and J ends are trimmed by 2 bases and 2 bases, leaving 13 bases between them. Looking up the germline V gene (reference sequence) yields CDR1 MNHEY and CDR2 SMNVEV. The V gene is TRBV27 and the J gene is TRBJ2-7, and perhaps TRBD2 as D gene, on 6 matching bases. This specimen was CD4+ T cells sorted from blood, taken at week 0. The source is a human donor with alopecia areata. Here is the DNA: TGTGCCAGCAGTTTACCCGGTCCGGGGGCCTACGAGCAGTACTTC. This is translated as CASSLPGPGAYEQYF.